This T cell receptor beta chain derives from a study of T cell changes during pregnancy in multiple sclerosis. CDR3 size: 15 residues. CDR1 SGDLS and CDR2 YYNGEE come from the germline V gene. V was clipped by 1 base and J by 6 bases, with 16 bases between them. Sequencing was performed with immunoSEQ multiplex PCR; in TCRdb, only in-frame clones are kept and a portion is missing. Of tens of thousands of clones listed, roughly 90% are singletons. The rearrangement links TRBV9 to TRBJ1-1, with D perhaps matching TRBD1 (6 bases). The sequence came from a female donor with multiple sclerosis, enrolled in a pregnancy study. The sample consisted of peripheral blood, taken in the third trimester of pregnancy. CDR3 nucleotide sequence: TGTGCCAGCAGCGTAATTGCAGGGGCGGTTGCTGAAGCTTTCTTT. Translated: CASSVIAGAVAEAFF.